The 9 T cell receptor beta chains presented below share a single source sample, sequenced in a study of blood T cell repertoires in COVID-19. This table comes from immunoSEQ multiplex PCR, and its TCRdb copy is limited to in-frame clones, with some not included. Altogether fewer than 300,000 clones are present, 87% being singletons, with the ten largest covering over 1.2%. The sequenced material came from peripheral blood. The receptors were gathered from a woman in her thirties or forties who had recovered from COVID-19.

This clone was observed a handful of times. The same CDR3 is also encoded by other DNA sequences in this sample. This chain links TRBV5-4 with TRBJ2-7; 9 bases match TRBD1. Per germline, CDR1 SGHNT and CDR2 YYREEE (reference sequence). V shed 0 bases, J shed 2 bases, and the junction held 0 bases outside the gene matches. The CDR3 extends over 14 amino acids. The CDR3 here is CASSLGQGAYEQYF. The CDR3 coding sequence is TGTGCCAGCAGCTTGGGACAGGGGGCCTACGAGCAGTACTTC.

V usage is TRBV5-1 and J usage is TRBJ1-2; TRBD1 matches 7 bases. Losses at the gene ends were 3 bases for V and 6 bases for J; bases not matched to a gene: 5. This CDR3 spans 13 amino acids. CDR1 is SGHRS, CDR2 YFSETQ, per germline. DNA of the CDR3: TGCGCCAGCAGCTCACAGGGGATGCATGGCTACACCTTC. Its translation is CASSSQGMHGYTF.

This chain uses TRBV11-2 with TRBJ2-7, with 11 bases matching TRBD1. CDR1 and CDR2 from the germline V gene are SGHAT and FQNNGV. This CDR3 region has 16 residues. After removal of 5 bases from V and 3 bases from J, the junction contained 9 bases not matched to a gene. CDR3 region: CASSELGQGARYEQYF. CDR3 in DNA: TGTGCCAGCAGCGAACTAGGACAGGGGGCCCGCTACGAGCAGTACTTC.

As DNA, the CDR3 is TGTGCCAGCAGTGAACAGTTCGAGCAGTACTTC. Its translation: CASSEQFEQYF. V usage is TRBV2 and J usage is TRBJ2-7; D uncertain. Trimming took off 2 bases at V and 6 bases at J, with 5 bases between the two ends. This CDR3 spans 11 amino acids. Per germline, CDR1 SNHLY and CDR2 FYNNEI.

CDR3 nucleotide sequence: TGTGCCATCAGTGAAGGTCAGGGGAGCAATCAGCCCCAGCATTTT. Translation gives CAISEGQGSNQPQHF. The chain combines TRBV10-3 with TRBJ1-5, with a tentative D call TRBD1 (6 bases). V lost 3 bases and J lost 1, with 10 bases in between. The CDR3 contains 15 residues. CDR1 is ENHRY, CDR2 SYGVKD, per germline.

The chain uses TRBV25-1 and TRBJ1-1; the D is unclear. V shed 7 bases and J shed 2 bases, with 11 bases lying between them. The germline CDR1 and CDR2 sequences are MGHDK and SYGVNS. The length of the CDR3 is 13 residues. The CDR3 sequence is CASTNRINTEAFF. In DNA form, the CDR3 reads TGTGCCAGCACAAACAGAATAAACACTGAAGCTTTCTTT.

This clone was seen more than once but under ten times. The chain employs TRBV5-1 and TRBJ2-7, with TRBD2 identical over 15 bases. V gave up 4 bases and J gave up 2 bases; unmatched junction bases: 7. Looked up from germline, CDR1 is SGHRS and CDR2 is YFSETQ. The CDR3 covers 17 residues. As DNA, the CDR3 is TGCGCCAGCAGCATAACGTGGACTAGCGGGGGGGCCTACGAGCAGTACTTC. This gives the protein CASSITWTSGGAYEQYF.

The chain combines TRBV25-1 with TRBJ2-5; 8 bases match TRBD1. Germline CDR1 is MGHDK and CDR2 is SYGVNS. The CDR3 runs to 17 residues. Trimming at V came to 0 bases and at J to 2 bases, leaving 8 bases not matched to a gene. For the CDR3, the DNA is TGTGCCAGCAGTGAATATTGGGGCAGGGGGCTGCAAGAGACCCAGTACTTC. It translates to CASSEYWGRGLQETQYF. Complete variable domain (other parts from reference TRBV25-1 and TRBJ2-5): EADIYQTPRYLVIGTGKKITLECSQTMGHDKMYWYQQDPGMELHLIHYSYGVNSTEKGDLSSESTVSRIRTEHFPLTLESARPSHTSQYLCASSEYWGRGLQETQYFGPGTRLLVL.

V usage is TRBV5-5 and J usage is TRBJ2-2; 7 nucleotides agree with TRBD1. Germline V lookup: CDR1 SGHKS, CDR2 YYEKEE (reference sequence). Trimming at V came to 4 bases and at J to 0 bases, leaving 6 bases not matched to a gene. The CDR3 has 16 residues. The CDR3 sequence is CASSPDRRANTGELFF. The CDR3 nucleotides are TGTGCCAGCAGCCCGGACAGGCGGGCGAACACCGGGGAGCTGTTTTTT. The whole variable domain, remainder taken from reference TRBV5-5 and TRBJ2-2, is DAGVTQSPTHLIKTRGQQVTLRCSPISGHKSVSWYQQVLGQGPQFIFQYYEKEERGRGNFPDRFSARQFPNYSSELNVNALLLGDSALYLCASSPDRRANTGELFFGEGSRLTVL.